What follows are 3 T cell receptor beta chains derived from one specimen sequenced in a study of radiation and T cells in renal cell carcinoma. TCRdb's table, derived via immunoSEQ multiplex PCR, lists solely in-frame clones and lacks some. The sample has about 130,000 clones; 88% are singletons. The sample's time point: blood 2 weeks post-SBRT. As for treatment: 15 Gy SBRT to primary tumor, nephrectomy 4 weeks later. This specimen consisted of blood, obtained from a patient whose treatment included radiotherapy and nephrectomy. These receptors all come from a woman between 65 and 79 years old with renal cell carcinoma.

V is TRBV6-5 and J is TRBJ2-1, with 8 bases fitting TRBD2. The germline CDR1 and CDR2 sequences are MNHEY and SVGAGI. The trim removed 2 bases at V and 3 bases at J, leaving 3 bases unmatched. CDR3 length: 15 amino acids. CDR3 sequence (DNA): TGTGCCAGCAGTTACGTAAGCGGGGGCTACAATGAGCAGTTCTTC. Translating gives CASSYVSGGYNEQFF.

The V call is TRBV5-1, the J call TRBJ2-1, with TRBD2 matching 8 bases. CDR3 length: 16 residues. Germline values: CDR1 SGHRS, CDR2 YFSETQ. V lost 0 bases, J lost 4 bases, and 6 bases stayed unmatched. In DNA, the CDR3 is TGCGCCAGCAGCTTGGAAGGGCCTAGCGGGTACAATGAGCAGTTCTTC. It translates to CASSLEGPSGYNEQFF.

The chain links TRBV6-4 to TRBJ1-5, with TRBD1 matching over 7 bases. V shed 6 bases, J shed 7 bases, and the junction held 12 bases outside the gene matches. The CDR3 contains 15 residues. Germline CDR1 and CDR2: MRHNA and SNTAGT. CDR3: CASRETGTLRQPQHF. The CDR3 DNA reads TGTGCCAGCAGAGAGACAGGGACGTTACGGCAGCCCCAGCATTTT.